The source of this TCR beta chain is a study of T-cell reconstitution after alpha-beta-depleted transplantation in children. Turning to this clonotype: As yet, its antigen is unknown.

Construction of the TCRbeta library involved unique molecular identifiers. A single record per CDR3 protein comes from TCRdb applying MiXCR to the PCR reads. The sample lists around 580,000 distinct CDR3 sequences; 27% were seen once. General study points: Certain patients had high TCRbeta diversity at day 60, and it came from recipient T cells and thymic progenitors that survived. Two months or so post-transplant, alpha-beta T cells reportedly derived from several hundred expanded graft clones.

The germline CDR1 and CDR2 sequences are KGHDR and SFDVKD. The CDR3 runs 15 residues. V was trimmed by 0 bases and J by 4 bases, leaving 11 bases between them. Sequences were derived from PBMCs, sampled before TCRalphabeta/CD19-depleted stem cell transplant. The receptor comes from a boy in the first two years of life with Wiskott-Aldrich syndrome, due to receive a stem cell transplant. The chain has TRBV24-1 and TRBJ2-5; D might be TRBD1 or TRBD2, each matching 5 bases. The CDR3 sequence: CATSDLSGARETQYF. The CDR3, as DNA: TGTGCCACCAGTGATTTGTCCGGGGCAAGAGAGACCCAGTACTTC.